These 16 T cell receptor beta chains share one sample of origin, sequenced in a study of T cells in localized non-small cell lung cancer. Generated by immunoSEQ multiplex PCR, the TCRdb table keeps only in-frame clones and is missing some. The table has approximately 30,000 clones, approximately 90% seen once. The material was peripheral blood, obtained before any cancer treatment. These receptors all come from a woman between 18 and 49 years old with stage I lung adenocarcinoma.

The chain carries TRBV2 and TRBJ1-5; TRBD1 matches at 8 bases. V was clipped by 6 bases and J by 0 bases; unmatched bases: 13. This CDR3 is built from 18 residues. The V gene's germline CDR1 is SNHLY and CDR2 FYNNEI. The CDR3 here is CASSPRQGPLYSNQPQHF. CDR3 DNA sequence: TGTGCCAGCAGCCCCCGACAGGGGCCGCTATATAGCAATCAGCCCCAGCATTTT.

On this clone itself: The junction departs from germline at one end; a sequencing error may be responsible. V is TRBV4-2 and J is TRBJ1-1; D is ambiguous. The CDR3 extends over 13 amino acids. The germline V gene has CDR1 LGHNA and CDR2 YNFKEQ. In DNA form, the CDR3 reads TGTGCCAGCAGTCAAGATCGCGACACTGAAGCTTTCTTT. Amino acids: CASSQDRDTEAFF.

The J gene is TRBJ2-7, the V gene TRBV6-9; D tentatively reads TRBD1 or TRBD2 (5 bases each). Trimming cost V 6 bases and J 7 bases, with 16 bases left between them. This CDR3 is 13 amino acids long. Germline assignment: CDR1 MNHGY and CDR2 SVAAGI. Written as DNA, the CDR3 is TGTGCCAGCAGCAAAGCCGGGGCACTTGAGCAGTACTTC. Translated: CASSKAGALEQYF.

This clone showed up just once. This chain joins TRBV7-9 and TRBJ2-6; tentatively, D is TRBD1 (5 bases). Germline values: CDR1 SEHNR, CDR2 FQNEAQ (reference sequence). Trimming stripped 0 bases from V and 2 bases from J, with 8 bases between. The CDR3 runs to 16 residues. The CDR3 DNA sequence: TGTGCCAGCAGCTTAGCGCTAGGGGCTGGGGCCAACGTCCTGACTTTC. This encodes CASSLALGAGANVLTF.

The chain combines TRBV28 with TRBJ2-2, with 10 bases fitting TRBD2. The germline V gene has CDR1 MDHEN and CDR2 SYDVKM. Trimming at V came to 6 bases and at J to 5 bases, leaving 12 bases not matched to a gene. The CDR3 has 17 amino acids. The CDR3, as DNA: TGTGCCAGCAGCTCCCCTAGCGGGAGATCGAGGACCGGGGAGCTGTTTTTT. This gives the protein CASSSPSGRSRTGELFF.

The rearrangement links TRBV30 to TRBJ1-5, with unresolved D. The CDR3 spans 13 residues. CDR1 is GTSNPN, CDR2 SVGIG, per germline (reference sequence). Trimming left V 1 base short and J 7 bases short, with 11 bases between. CDR3 nucleotide sequence: TGTGCCTGGAGTGCCTCTCACTTACAGCCCCAGCATTTT. This codes for CAWSASHLQPQHF.

The CDR3 loop reads CASSPGTGGEGLEAFF. The CDR3 DNA follows: TGTGCCAGCAGCCCCGGGACAGGGGGCGAAGGTTTGGAAGCTTTCTTT. This chain uses TRBV7-9 with TRBJ1-1, with 12 bases identical to TRBD1. The CDR3 has 16 residues. V shed 5 bases and J 8 bases; nucleotides not matched to a gene: 12. Germline V gene lookup returns CDR1 SEHNR and CDR2 FQNEAQ (reference sequence).

The chain carries TRBV9 and TRBJ1-1, with 8 positions matching TRBD1. The CDR3 loop spans 15 amino acids. The V segment lost 4 bases and the J segment 7 bases; nucleotides outside the gene matches: 12. Germline V gene sequence: CDR1 SGDLS, CDR2 YYNGEE. In nucleotides, the CDR3 is TGTGCCAGCAGCCCCGGACAGGGCCGAAGTGGTGAAGCTTTCTTT. Amino acids: CASSPGQGRSGEAFF.

V usage is TRBV29-1 and J usage is TRBJ2-7, with D perhaps matching TRBD1 (6 bases). The V and J ends lost 5 bases and 2 bases respectively, with 19 bases between them. CDR1 and CDR2 from the germline V gene are SQVTM and ANQGSEA. This CDR3 has 15 residues. The CDR3 spells CSVRDRQGKTYEQYF. In nucleotides, the CDR3 is TGCAGCGTTCGGGATAGGCAGGGGAAGACCTACGAGCAGTACTTC.

The chain has TRBV19 and TRBJ1-2; TRBD1 matches 8 bases. V was clipped by 3 bases and J by 8 bases; unmatched bases: 11. CDR3 size: 15 residues. Germline V gives CDR1 LNHDA, CDR2 SQIVND (reference sequence). The CDR3, as DNA: TGTGCCAGTAGTATTTTACCGGACAGGGTCGGAGGCTACACCTTC. It encodes CASSILPDRVGGYTF.

This chain uses TRBV4-1 with TRBJ1-2; the D gene is possibly TRBD1 (6 bases). Germline CDR1 is MGHRA and CDR2 is YSYEKL. CDR3 length: 12 residues. V was cut by 3 bases and J by 5 bases, with 7 bases left in between. The CDR3 DNA reads TGCGCCAGCAGCCATGGACAGTATGGCTACACCTTC. Amino acid sequence: CASSHGQYGYTF.

CDR3 sequence reads: CATSRDNGPQETQYF. In DNA, the CDR3 is TGTGCCACCAGCAGAGATAACGGGCCCCAAGAGACCCAGTACTTC. The rearrangement links TRBV15 to TRBJ2-5; D is unclear. The CDR3 is made up of 15 amino acids. V lost 0 bases and J 1 base, leaving 9 bases between the germline ends. Germline V lookup: CDR1 LNHNV, CDR2 YYDKDF (reference sequence).

The chain recombines TRBV30 with TRBJ1-1; the D gene is possibly TRBD1 (5 bases). Germline V gene sequence: CDR1 GTSNPN, CDR2 SVGIG (reference sequence). Trimming took off 1 base at V and 1 base at J, with 13 bases between the two ends. This CDR3 region has 15 residues. CDR3 DNA sequence: TGTGCCTGGAGTGGACGACAGTTACAGAACACTGAAGCTTTCTTT. This encodes CAWSGRQLQNTEAFF.

The gene calls are TRBV30 and TRBJ1-3; D gene ambiguous. Germline V gene lookup returns CDR1 GTSNPN and CDR2 SVGIG (reference sequence). Trimming cost V 0 bases and J 0 bases, with 9 bases left between them. The CDR3 has 15 residues. The DNA of the CDR3 is TGTGCCTGGAGTGTAGGCCGGCTCTCTGGAAACACCATATATTTT. It specifies CAWSVGRLSGNTIYF.

The V call is TRBV11-2, the J call TRBJ2-1; no firm D call. The CDR3 runs 14 residues. Germline CDR1 is SGHAT and CDR2 is FQNNGV. Between the trimmed V and J ends, which lost 1 base and 7 bases, there was a span of 11 bases. The CDR3 DNA reads as TGTGCCAGCAGCTTAGGAATTCGGGCAAATGAGCAGTTCTTC. This sequence encodes CASSLGIRANEQFF.

This rearrangement joins TRBV5-8 to TRBJ1-2; tentative D call: TRBD1 (6 bases). Germline V lookup: CDR1 SGHTS, CDR2 YDEGEE. V lost 4 bases and J lost 0, with 10 bases in between. The CDR3 covers 14 residues. This CDR3 reads CASSLSGANYGYTF. CDR3 nucleotide sequence: TGTGCCAGCAGCCTGTCAGGGGCTAACTATGGCTACACCTTC.